The present T cell receptor (beta chain) was sequenced within a study of blood T cell repertoires in COVID-19. Study at large: The United States, Italy and Spain were the sources of the acute and convalescent COVID-19 samples. T cells, B-cell-depleted T cells, or PBMCs supplied cDNA or gDNA.

The germline V gene encodes CDR1 LNHDA and CDR2 SQIVND (reference sequence). The CDR3 consists of 16 residues. After removal of 5 bases from V and 4 bases from J, the junction contained 10 bases not matched to a gene. Original data processing: Amplification with reference gene primers provided the estimates of nucleated cell counts. Measured with immunoSEQ multiplex PCR; TCRdb has only the in-frame clones, and not every one. V, J and clone size are taken as reported in that table, and D and trimming were inferred from the DNA itself. The sample yields approximately 97,000 clones, 85% to 90% seen once.

This sequence joins TRBV19 and TRBJ1-5, with 8 bases matching TRBD1. The clonotype originates from a man over 45 with active or convalescent COVID-19. Input material: peripheral blood. CDR3: CASSLDRGRINQPQHF. DNA of the CDR3: TGTGCCAGTAGTCTCGACAGGGGTCGAATTAATCAGCCCCAGCATTTT.